The T cell receptor beta chain under discussion was sequenced for a study of response to subunit inactivated influenza vaccine. On this clonotype: What it binds is unknown.

This CDR3 region has 14 residues. Deletions cut 10 bases from V and 0 bases from J, with 15 bases between. Germline assignment: CDR1 MNHEY and CDR2 SVGEGT. Whole-study results and caveats: After each seasonal influenza vaccination, few new T cells are recruited, the authors suggested.

TCRdb reprocessed the RT-PCR reads with MiXCR, giving one entry per CDR3 protein. The table lists hundreds of thousands of distinct CDR3 sequences, approximately 17% of them singletons. The sequencing used PBMCs from blood, collected 5 to 6 days after vaccination. This sequence originates from a man in his forties or fifties who received an inactivated influenza vaccine. This rearrangement joins TRBV6-2 or TRBV6-3 to TRBJ1-1; D might be TRBD1 (5 bases). CDR3 residues: CATRDRPMNTEAFF. In DNA, the CDR3 is TGTGCCACCCGAGACAGACCCATGAACACTGAAGCTTTCTTT.